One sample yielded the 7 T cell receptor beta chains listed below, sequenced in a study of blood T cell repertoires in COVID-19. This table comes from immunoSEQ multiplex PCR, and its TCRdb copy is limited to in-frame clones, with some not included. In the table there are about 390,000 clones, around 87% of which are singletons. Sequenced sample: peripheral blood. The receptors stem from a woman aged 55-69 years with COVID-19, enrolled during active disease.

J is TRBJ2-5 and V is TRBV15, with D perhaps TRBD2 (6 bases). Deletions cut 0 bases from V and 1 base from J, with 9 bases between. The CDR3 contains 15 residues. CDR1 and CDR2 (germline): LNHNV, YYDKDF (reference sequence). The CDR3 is CATSRDRGAQETQYF. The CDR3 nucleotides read TGTGCCACCAGCAGAGATCGCGGGGCCCAAGAGACCCAGTACTTC.

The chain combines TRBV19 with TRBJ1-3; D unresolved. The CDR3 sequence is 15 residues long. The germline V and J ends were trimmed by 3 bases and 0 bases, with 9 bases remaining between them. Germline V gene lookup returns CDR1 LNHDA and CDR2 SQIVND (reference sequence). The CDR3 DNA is TGTGCCAGTAGTATGGACGGGGACTCTGGAAACACCATATATTTT. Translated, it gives CASSMDGDSGNTIYF.

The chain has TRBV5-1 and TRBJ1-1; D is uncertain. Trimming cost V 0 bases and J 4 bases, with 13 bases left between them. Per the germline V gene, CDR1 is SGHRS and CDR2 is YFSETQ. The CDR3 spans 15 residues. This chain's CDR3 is CASSLAGARGTEAFF. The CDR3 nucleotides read TGCGCCAGCAGCTTGGCCGGAGCCCGGGGCACTGAAGCTTTCTTT. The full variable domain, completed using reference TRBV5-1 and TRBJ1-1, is KAGVTQTPRYLIKTRGQQVTLSCSPISGHRSVSWYQQTPGQGLQFLFEYFSETQRNKGNFPGRFSGRQFSNSRSEMNVSTLELGDSALYLCASSLAGARGTEAFFGQGTRLTVV.

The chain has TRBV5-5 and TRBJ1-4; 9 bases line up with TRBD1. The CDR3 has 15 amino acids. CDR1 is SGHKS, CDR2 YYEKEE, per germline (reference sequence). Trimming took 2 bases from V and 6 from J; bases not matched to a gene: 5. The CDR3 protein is CASSLQGAVHEKLFF. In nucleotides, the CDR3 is TGTGCCAGCAGCTTACAGGGGGCGGTTCATGAAAAACTGTTTTTT.

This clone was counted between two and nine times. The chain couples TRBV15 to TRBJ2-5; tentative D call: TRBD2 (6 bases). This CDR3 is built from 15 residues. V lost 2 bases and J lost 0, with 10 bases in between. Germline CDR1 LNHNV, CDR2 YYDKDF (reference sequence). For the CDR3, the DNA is TGTGCCACCAGCAGACCTTCTAGCGACCAAGAGACCCAGTACTTC. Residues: CATSRPSSDQETQYF.

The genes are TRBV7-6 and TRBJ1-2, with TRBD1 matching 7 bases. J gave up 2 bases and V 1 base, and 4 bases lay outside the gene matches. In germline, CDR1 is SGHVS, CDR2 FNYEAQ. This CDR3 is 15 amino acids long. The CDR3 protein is CASSLVPGQNYGYTF. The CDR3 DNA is TGTGCCAGCAGCTTAGTACCGGGACAGAACTATGGCTACACCTTC. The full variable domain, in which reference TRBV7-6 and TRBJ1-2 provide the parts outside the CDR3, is GAGVSQSPRYKVTKRGQDVALRCDPISGHVSLYWYRQALGQGPEFLTYFNYEAQQDKSGLPNDRFSAERPEGSISTLTIQRTEQRDSAMYRCASSLVPGQNYGYTFGSGTRLTVV.

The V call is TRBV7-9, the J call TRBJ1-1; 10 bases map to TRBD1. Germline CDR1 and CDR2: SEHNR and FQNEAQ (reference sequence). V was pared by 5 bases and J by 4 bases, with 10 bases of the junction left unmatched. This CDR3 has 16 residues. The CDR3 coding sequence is TGTGCCAGCAGCCAACGGACAGGGGGGAGCGGCACTGAAGCTTTCTTT. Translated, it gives CASSQRTGGSGTEAFF.